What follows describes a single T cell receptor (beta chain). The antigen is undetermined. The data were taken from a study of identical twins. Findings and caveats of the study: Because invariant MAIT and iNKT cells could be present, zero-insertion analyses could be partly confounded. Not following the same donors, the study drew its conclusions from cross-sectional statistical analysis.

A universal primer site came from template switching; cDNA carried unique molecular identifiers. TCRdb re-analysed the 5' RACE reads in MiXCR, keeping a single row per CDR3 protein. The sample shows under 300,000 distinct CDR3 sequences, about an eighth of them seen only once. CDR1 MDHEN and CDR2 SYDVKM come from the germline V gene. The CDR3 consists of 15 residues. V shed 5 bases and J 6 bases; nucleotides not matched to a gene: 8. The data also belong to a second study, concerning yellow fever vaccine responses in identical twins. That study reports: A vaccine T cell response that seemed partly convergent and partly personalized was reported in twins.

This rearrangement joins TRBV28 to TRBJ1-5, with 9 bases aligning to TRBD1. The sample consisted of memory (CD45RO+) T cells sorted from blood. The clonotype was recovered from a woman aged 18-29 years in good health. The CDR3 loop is CASSPVDRGSQPQHF. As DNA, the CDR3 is TGTGCCAGCAGTCCCGTGGACAGGGGCTCTCAGCCCCAGCATTTT. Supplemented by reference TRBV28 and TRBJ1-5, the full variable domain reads DVKVTQSSRYLVKRTGEKVFLECVQDMDHENMFWYRQDPGLGLRLIYFSYDVKMKEKGDIPEGYSVSREKKERFSLILESASTNQTSMYLCASSPVDRGSQPQHFGDGTRLSIL.